These 13 T cell receptor beta chains were sequenced from one sample in a study of cytomegalovirus exposure and HLA in healthy donors. Researchers ran the PCR with 60 Vbeta and 13 Jbeta primers. Assay: immunoSEQ multiplex PCR; the TCRdb copy retains only in-frame clones and omits some. The sample holds under 200,000 clones, roughly 88% seen once. The sequenced sample consisted of PBMCs. These receptor sequences come from a man aged 18 to 29 in good health and CMV-seropositive.

The rearrangement uses TRBV10-1 and TRBJ2-2; 7 bases are shared with TRBD2. V trimming: 2 bases; J trimming: 2 bases; junction bases outside the gene matches: 2. CDR1 is WNHNN, CDR2 SYGVQD, per germline (reference sequence). This CDR3 comprises 15 residues. CDR3 nucleotide sequence: TGCGCCAGCAGTGAGACTAGCGAAAACACCGGGGAGCTGTTTTTT. Translation: CASSETSENTGELFF.

This clone has a single count. The J gene is TRBJ2-1, the V gene TRBV5-1, with TRBD1 as a possible D gene (5 bases). Trimming shortened V by 4 bases and J by 8 bases, and 13 bases separated the two germline ends. There are 13 residues in the CDR3. Germline V gives CDR1 SGHRS, CDR2 YFSETQ. The CDR3 DNA sequence: TGCGCCAGCAGCCAACCGCCAGGGTATGAGCAGTTCTTC. Amino acids: CASSQPPGYEQFF. Complete variable domain (other parts from reference TRBV5-1 and TRBJ2-1): KAGVTQTPRYLIKTRGQQVTLSCSPISGHRSVSWYQQTPGQGLQFLFEYFSETQRNKGNFPGRFSGRQFSNSRSEMNVSTLELGDSALYLCASSQPPGYEQFFGPGTRLTVL.

The J gene is TRBJ2-3, the V gene TRBV2; tentatively, D is TRBD2 (7 bases). V was shortened by 6 bases and J by 8 bases, with 21 bases between the two germline ends. CDR1 and CDR2 (germline): SNHLY, FYNNEI. This CDR3 region has 15 residues. In DNA form, the CDR3 reads TGTGCCAGCAGGCCACAGGGTTGGGAGGGCGGTACGCAGTATTTT. Translation gives CASRPQGWEGGTQYF.

The chain employs TRBV11-1 and TRBJ2-5, with 7 nucleotides matching TRBD1. CDR1 and CDR2 from the germline V gene are SGHAT and FQDESV (reference sequence). J was trimmed by 2 bases and V by 4 bases; bases with no gene match: 4. The CDR3 runs 14 residues. CDR3 coding DNA: TGTGCCAGCAGCTCCGGGACAGATCAAGAGACCCAGTACTTC. Translating it yields CASSSGTDQETQYF.

The genes are TRBV1 and TRBJ2-3; the table names TRBD2, a call not compared with the DNA. TRBV1 is a pseudogene. The CDR3 contains 18 residues. The CDR3 region is CTSSQDVAGGPRTDTQYF. The CDR3 DNA reads TGCACCAGCAGCCAAGACGTGGCGGGGGGCCCGAGAACAGATACGCAGTATTTT.

The sample holds a few counts of this clone. The chain is built from TRBV6-1 and TRBJ2-7; D ambiguous. V was trimmed by 6 bases and J by 1 base, leaving 4 bases between them. Germline V gene data show CDR1 as MNHNS and CDR2 as SASEGT. The CDR3 has 11 residues. CDR3 bases: TGTGCCAGCAGGAGGTCCTACGAGCAGTACTTC. It encodes CASRRSYEQYF.

The chain has TRBV5-1 and TRBJ2-3; the D is unclear. The germline V gene has CDR1 SGHRS and CDR2 YFSETQ. The CDR3 covers 13 residues. With 1 base removed from V and 1 base from J, the gap between germline ends came to 4 bases. For the CDR3, the DNA is TGCGCCAGCAGCTTGTCGGGCACAGATACGCAGTATTTT. It specifies CASSLSGTDTQYF.

This chain joins TRBV4-1 and TRBJ1-5; tentative D call: TRBD1 (6 bases). Trimming removed 3 bases at V and 5 bases at J, with 17 bases between. Germline CDR1 MGHRA, CDR2 YSYEKL. The CDR3 consists of 16 residues. The CDR3 region is CASSHLQGLVHQPQHF. CDR3 sequence (DNA): TGCGCCAGCAGCCACCTACAGGGCTTGGTCCATCAGCCCCAGCATTTT.

The chain's CDR3 is CASSSGEGYNYGYTF. CDR3 bases: TGCGCCAGCAGCTCCGGGGAGGGATACAACTATGGCTACACCTTC. The chain couples TRBV5-1 to TRBJ1-2; no firm D call. The CDR3 spans 15 residues. Germline loops: CDR1 SGHRS, CDR2 YFSETQ. V shed 3 bases and J shed 2 bases, with 14 bases lying between them. Full variable domain (remainder filled in from reference TRBV5-1 and TRBJ1-2): KAGVTQTPRYLIKTRGQQVTLSCSPISGHRSVSWYQQTPGQGLQFLFEYFSETQRNKGNFPGRFSGRQFSNSRSEMNVSTLELGDSALYLCASSSGEGYNYGYTFGSGTRLTVV.

The chain has TRBV19 and TRBJ1-4; D call uncertain. The CDR3 loop spans 12 amino acids. Germline assignment: CDR1 LNHDA and CDR2 SQIVND (reference sequence). V lost 8 bases and J lost 8, with 12 bases in between. CDR3 DNA: TGTGCCAGTTTATCGGGCGGGGAAAAACTGTTTTTT. Encoded protein: CASLSGGEKLFF. Based on the CDR3 plus reference TRBV19 and TRBJ1-4, the full variable domain is DGGITQSPKYLFRKEGQNVTLSCEQNLNHDAMYWYRQDPGQGLRLIYYSQIVNDFQKGDIAEGYSVSREKKESFPLTVTSAQKNPTAFYLCASLSGGEKLFFGSGTQLSVL.

This clone came up a few times. The J gene is TRBJ2-7, the V gene TRBV19; possibly TRBD1 for D (6 bases). Germline CDR1 LNHDA, CDR2 SQIVND (reference sequence). This CDR3 comprises 14 residues. Trimming removed 4 bases at V and 7 bases at J, with 17 bases between. Written as DNA, the CDR3 is TGTGCCAGTAGTAAGGGACACGGGCAAGGGGAGCAGTACTTC. It encodes CASSKGHGQGEQYF.

This clone appeared a single time. The J gene is TRBJ2-5, the V gene TRBV27; 7 bases agree with TRBD1. Germline CDR1 is MNHEY and CDR2 is SMNVEV (reference sequence). J lost 6 bases, V lost 5 bases, and 9 bases had no gene match. The CDR3 runs 14 residues. This CDR3 reads CASSPGQPRKTQYF. In nucleotides, the CDR3 is TGTGCCAGCAGTCCGGGACAGCCTCGGAAGACCCAGTACTTC.

The chain employs TRBV28 and TRBJ2-7, with 7 bases that match TRBD1. The CDR3 totals 14 residues. Looked up from germline, CDR1 is MDHEN and CDR2 is SYDVKM. V lost 3 bases and J lost 4; bases outside the gene matches: 6. In DNA, the CDR3 is TGTGCCAGCAGTTTCCCAGGGGGAAGGTACGAGCAGTACTTC. It codes for CASSFPGGRYEQYF.